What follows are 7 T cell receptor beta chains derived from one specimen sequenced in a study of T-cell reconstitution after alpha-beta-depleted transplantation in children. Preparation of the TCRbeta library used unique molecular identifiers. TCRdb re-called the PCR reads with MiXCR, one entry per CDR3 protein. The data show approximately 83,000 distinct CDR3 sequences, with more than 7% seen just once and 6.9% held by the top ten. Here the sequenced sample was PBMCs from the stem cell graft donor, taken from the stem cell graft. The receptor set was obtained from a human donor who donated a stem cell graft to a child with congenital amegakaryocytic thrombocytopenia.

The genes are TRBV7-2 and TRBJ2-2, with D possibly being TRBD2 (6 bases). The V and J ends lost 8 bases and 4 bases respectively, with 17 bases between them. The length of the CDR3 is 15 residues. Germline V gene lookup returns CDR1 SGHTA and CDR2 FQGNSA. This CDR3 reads CASLAGGGFTGELFF. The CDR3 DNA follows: TGTGCCAGCTTGGCAGGTGGGGGGTTCACCGGGGAGCTGTTTTTT. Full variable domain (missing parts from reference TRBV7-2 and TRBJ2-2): GAGVSQSPSNKVTEKGKDVELRCDPISGHTALYWYRQSLGQGLEFLIYFQGNSAPDKSGLPSDRFSAERTGGSVSTLTIQRTQQEDSAVYLCASLAGGGFTGELFFGEGSRLTVL.

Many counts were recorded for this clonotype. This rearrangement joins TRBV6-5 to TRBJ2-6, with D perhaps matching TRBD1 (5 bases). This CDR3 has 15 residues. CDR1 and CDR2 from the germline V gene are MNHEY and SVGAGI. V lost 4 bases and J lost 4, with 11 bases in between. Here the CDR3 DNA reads TGTGCCAGCAGTTTCCGACAGACCGGGGCCAACGTCCTGACTTTC. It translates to CASSFRQTGANVLTF.

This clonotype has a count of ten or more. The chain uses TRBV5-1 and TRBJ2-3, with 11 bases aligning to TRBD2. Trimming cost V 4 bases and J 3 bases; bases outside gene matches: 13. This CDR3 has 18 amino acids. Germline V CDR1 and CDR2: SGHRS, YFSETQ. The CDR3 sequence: CASSPGTSGIWGTDTQYF. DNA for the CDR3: TGCGCCAGCAGCCCCGGGACTAGCGGAATTTGGGGGACAGATACGCAGTATTTT.

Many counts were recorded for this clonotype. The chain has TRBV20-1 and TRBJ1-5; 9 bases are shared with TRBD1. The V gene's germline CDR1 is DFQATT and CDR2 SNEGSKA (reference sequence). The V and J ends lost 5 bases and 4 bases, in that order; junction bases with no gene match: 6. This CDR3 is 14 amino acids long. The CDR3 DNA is TGCAGTGCTGTGACAGGGGGATCAAATCAGCCCCAGCATTTT. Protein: CSAVTGGSNQPQHF.

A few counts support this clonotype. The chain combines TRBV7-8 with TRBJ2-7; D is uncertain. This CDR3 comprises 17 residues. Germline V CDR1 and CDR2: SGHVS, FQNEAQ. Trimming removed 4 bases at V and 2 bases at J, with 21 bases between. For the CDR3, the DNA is TGTGCCAGCAGCTCCATCCTGGGCCTCGAGGAAGCCTACGAGCAGTACTTC. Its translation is CASSSILGLEEAYEQYF. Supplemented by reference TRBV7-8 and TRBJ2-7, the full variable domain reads GAGVSQSPRYKVAKRGQDVALRCDPISGHVSLFWYQQALGQGPEFLTYFQNEAQLDKSGLPSDRFFAERPEGSVSTLKIQRTQQEDSAVYLCASSSILGLEEAYEQYFGPGTRLTVT.

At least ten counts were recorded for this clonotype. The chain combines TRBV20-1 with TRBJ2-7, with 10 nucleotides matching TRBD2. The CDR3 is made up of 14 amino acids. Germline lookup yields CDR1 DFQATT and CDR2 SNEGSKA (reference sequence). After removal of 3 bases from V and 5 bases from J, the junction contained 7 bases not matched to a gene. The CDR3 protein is CSASRVAGGDEQYF. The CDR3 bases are TGCAGTGCTAGTCGGGTAGCGGGAGGTGACGAGCAGTACTTC.

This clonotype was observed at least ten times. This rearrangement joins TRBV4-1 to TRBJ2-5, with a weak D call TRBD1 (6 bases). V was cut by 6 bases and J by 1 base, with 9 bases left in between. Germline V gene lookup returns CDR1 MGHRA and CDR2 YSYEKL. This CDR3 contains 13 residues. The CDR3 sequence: CASRRGFQETQYF. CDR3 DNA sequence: TGCGCCAGCAGGAGGGGGTTCCAAGAGACCCAGTACTTC.